This T cell receptor beta chain was identified during a study of Tregs in tolerant kidney transplant recipients. This CDR3 has 19 residues. Germline CDR1 KGHSH, CDR2 LQKENI. V trimming: 3 bases; J trimming: 0 bases; junction bases outside the gene matches: 14. Study-level findings and limits: Antigen-driven expansion was suggested because donor-specific Tregs expanded more than all Tregs in tolerant patients.

Sequenced by immunoSEQ multiplex PCR; TCRdb stores in-frame clones only, minus some. The sample table sets out fewer than 35,000 clones. Regarding this clone: The antigen remains unidentified. The read falls 3 residues short of the CDR3 end, and the missing part is taken from the germline J gene.

The specimen comprised CD8+ T cells from blood, sampled before the transplant. The chain combines TRBV18 with TRBJ1-2; 9 positions agree with TRBD1. The receptor's source is a human donor who received a combined kidney and bone marrow transplant. The CDR3 loop is CASSPASFRDRAANYGYTF. Partial CDR3 DNA: TGTGCCAGCTCACCGGCTAGCTTCCGGGACAGGGCAGCTAACTATGGC.